This T cell receptor beta chain was recovered during a study of regulatory T cells in long-lasting Graves disease. General study points: Under persistent disease, TRBV28, TRBJ1-2 and TRBJ2-5 were used preferentially. TCR diversity was lower in persistent Graves' patients than in newly diagnosed ones.

This clonotype has at least ten counts. Its matching antigen is unknown. V shed 2 bases and J 3 bases; nucleotides not matched to a gene: 5. The CDR3 sequence is 15 residues long. CDR1 is KGHDR, CDR2 SFDVKD, per germline. The time point is: newly diagnosed GD, antithyroid drugs for less than 3 months. From PBMCs, RNA was extracted and then used to make the TCR library. Arm-PCR of CDR3 regions and iRepertoire HTBI primers were used to build TCR beta libraries. TCRdb processed the multiplex PCR reads anew with MiXCR; each CDR3 protein has one entry. The sample includes approximately 300,000 distinct CDR3 sequences, about a sixth seen only once; the top ten take about two fifths.

The V call is TRBV24-1, the J call TRBJ2-7, with TRBD1 identical over 8 bases. The receptor was isolated from a female donor with Graves disease. The sequences come from peripheral blood mononuclear cells (PBMCs), collected at new diagnosis, from a patient treated with antithyroid drugs. The CDR3 bases are TGTGCCACCAGTGATTCTCGCGGACAGGGCTACGAGCAGTACTTC. Translated: CATSDSRGQGYEQYF.